This TCR beta chain was recorded in a study of T cell responses to AZD1222 COVID-19 vaccine. Study at large: Second doses that came at about 4 or about 12 weeks were put together. Findings and limits, study-wide: A mostly white British donor set with more females was recruited, and clonal diversity was possibly underestimated. Spike-wide coverage was observed for vaccine-associated CD4 TCRs, with dominant responses at 160-218 and 743-854. Nearly half of spike-specific TCRs reportedly go after variant regions that carry no mutations.

A remark on this clone: Antigen: not known.

Assay used: immunoSEQ multiplex PCR; TCRdb lists only in-frame clones, some missing. The repertoire holds more than 150,000 clones, with 90% as singletons. The CDR3 consists of 16 residues. Germline CDR1 LNHDA, CDR2 SQIVND (reference sequence). V dropped 1 base and J dropped 1 base, with 13 bases sitting between them. The sample in question was peripheral blood, obtained on day 0 of AZD1222 vaccination. The chain combines TRBV19 with TRBJ1-1; D is undetermined. The source of this sequence is an adult in good health. CDR3 residues: CASSIGQLVKNTEAFF. In DNA, the CDR3 is TGTGCCAGTAGTATAGGTCAATTGGTTAAGAACACTGAAGCTTTCTTT.